The 26 T cell receptor beta chains below all came from one sample that was sequenced in a study of T cell responses to AZD1222 COVID-19 vaccine. Measured with immunoSEQ multiplex PCR; TCRdb has only the in-frame clones, and not every one. The sample lists 200,000 or so clones, 85% to 95% occurring once. Sequenced material: peripheral blood, taken on day 0 of MenACWY control vaccination. The source of these receptors is an adult in good health.

The rearrangement links TRBV6-1 to TRBJ1-5; D is unclear. V dropped 1 base and J dropped 3 bases, with 7 bases sitting between them. Germline lookup yields CDR1 MNHNS and CDR2 SASEGT. CDR3 length equals 14 residues. The CDR3 DNA follows: TGTGCCAGCAGTGAAGTAGACTCCAATCAGCCCCAGCATTTT. Its translation: CASSEVDSNQPQHF.

About this clone: A read error may account for a junction end that differs from germline. This chain links TRBV29-1 with TRBJ2-3; D possibly corresponds to TRBD2 (6 bases). This CDR3 contains 13 residues. Germline CDR1 SQVTM, CDR2 ANQGSEA. The CDR3 spells CSLDGAGTDTQYF. The CDR3 bases are TGCAGCCTTGACGGGGCGGGGACAGATACGCAGTATTTT.

The V and J genes are TRBV5-4 and TRBJ1-1; a weak D match, TRBD1 (6 bases). V shed 4 bases and J shed 1 base, with 20 bases lying between them. The germline gives CDR1 SGHNT, CDR2 YYREEE (reference sequence). The CDR3 extends over 17 amino acids. In DNA, the CDR3 is TGTGCCAGCAGCGTCCGGTTCGGGGGGGCTGGGAACACTGAAGCTTTCTTT. It translates to CASSVRFGGAGNTEAFF.

The V call is TRBV7-8, the J call TRBJ1-2; TRBD1 might be the D (5 bases). The V gene's germline CDR1 is SGHVS and CDR2 FQNEAQ. V lost 6 bases and J lost 4, with 12 bases in between. The CDR3 runs to 13 residues. As DNA, the CDR3 is TGTGCCAGCAGTCCAAGCGGGACCTATGGCTACACCTTC. Translating it yields CASSPSGTYGYTF.

V and J are TRBV10-3 and TRBJ1-1; TRBD1 agrees at 8 bases. The junction had 10 bases not matched to a gene; V was cut back by 3 bases and J by 1 base. In germline, CDR1 is ENHRY, CDR2 SYGVKD. The CDR3 contains 17 residues. CDR3 nucleotides: TGTGCCATCAGTGATTCGGACAGGGTAGTGAGGAACACTGAAGCTTTCTTT. The encoded protein is CAISDSDRVVRNTEAFF.

The chain joins TRBV4-3 to TRBJ2-7; D call uncertain. Trimming took off 1 base at V and 1 base at J, with 8 bases between the two ends. CDR1 and CDR2 from the germline V gene are LGHNA and YSLEER. The CDR3 loop spans 14 amino acids. CDR3 sequence (DNA): TGCGCCAGCAGCCAAGCAGCCCTATCCTACGAGCAGTACTTC. Amino acids: CASSQAALSYEQYF.

Remarks on this clone: Other DNA sequences in this sample translate to the same CDR3. The chain uses TRBV7-6 and TRBJ1-5; D is uncertain. The CDR3 length is 13 residues. Germline assignment: CDR1 SGHVS and CDR2 FNYEAQ. V lost 4 bases and J lost 1, with 5 bases in between. The CDR3 sequence: CASSSNSNQPQHF. The CDR3, as DNA: TGTGCCAGCAGCTCTAACAGCAATCAGCCCCAGCATTTT.

The chain recombines TRBV4-2 with TRBJ2-5; D gene unclear. CDR3 length equals 13 residues. In germline, CDR1 is LGHNA, CDR2 YNFKEQ. V lost 0 bases to trimming and J lost 5 bases, with 7 bases between them. Written as DNA, the CDR3 is TGTGCCAGCAGCCAAGATCATACGGAGACCCAGTACTTC. This sequence encodes CASSQDHTETQYF.

The J gene is TRBJ1-2, the V gene TRBV24-1; D is perhaps TRBD1 (6 bases). The CDR3 length is 13 residues. V gave up 7 bases and J gave up 4 bases, with 12 bases separating them. The germline V gene has CDR1 KGHDR and CDR2 SFDVKD. The CDR3 coding sequence is TGTGCCACCAGGGGGGCAGGGTCCTATGGCTACACCTTC. Its protein is CATRGAGSYGYTF.

The chain carries TRBV28 and TRBJ1-2; 8 bases are a match to TRBD1. The length of the CDR3 is 16 residues. Germline V lookup: CDR1 MDHEN, CDR2 SYDVKM. The V gene end was trimmed by 3 bases and the J gene end by 3 bases; junction bases not matched to a gene: 9. CDR3 nucleotide sequence: TGTGCCAGCAGTTTCCGAACCCCGGGACAGGACTATGGCTACACCTTC. It translates to CASSFRTPGQDYGYTF.

The chain uses TRBV14 and TRBJ2-7; D remains unclear. With 2 bases removed from V and 0 bases from J, the gap between germline ends came to 11 bases. Germline V gene sequence: CDR1 SGHDN, CDR2 FVKESK. The CDR3 covers 15 residues. CDR3: CASSQLWAPSYEQYF. Here the CDR3 DNA reads TGTGCCAGCAGCCAACTGTGGGCCCCCTCCTACGAGCAGTACTTC. Full variable domain (remainder filled in from reference TRBV14 and TRBJ2-7): EAGVTQFPSHSVIEKGQTVTLRCDPISGHDNLYWYRRVMGKEIKFLLHFVKESKQDESGMPNNRFLAERTGGTYSTLKVQPAELEDSGVYFCASSQLWAPSYEQYFGPGTRLTVT.

V usage is TRBV2 and J usage is TRBJ1-6; possible D gene TRBD1, 5 bases. Germline V gene sequence: CDR1 SNHLY, CDR2 FYNNEI. The CDR3 contains 14 residues. Trimming pared 7 bases from V and 7 bases from J, leaving 14 bases between. The CDR3, as DNA: TGTGCCAGCACCAGGGAACAGAAAAATTCACCCCTCCACTTT. It yields the protein CASTREQKNSPLHF.

The chain combines TRBV3-1 (or the pseudogene TRBV3-2) with TRBJ1-2; D possibly corresponds to TRBD1 (5 bases). There are 14 residues in the CDR3. CDR1 is LGHDT, CDR2 YNNKEL, per germline (reference sequence). Trimming removed 4 bases at V and 4 bases at J, with 13 bases between. The CDR3 DNA follows: TGTGCCAGCAGCCTTGGGCCGGGACCCTATGGCTACACCTTC. Amino acid sequence: CASSLGPGPYGYTF.

The chain couples TRBV7-2 to TRBJ1-3, with D hard to call. Germline CDR1 and CDR2: SGHTA and FQGNSA. Trimming took off 4 bases at V and 0 bases at J, with 7 bases between the two ends. The CDR3 totals 14 residues. CDR3 amino acids: CASSSGPSGNTIYF. In DNA, the CDR3 is TGTGCCAGCAGCTCGGGCCCCTCTGGAAACACCATATATTTT.

V gene TRBV18 combines with J gene TRBJ2-1; TRBD2 matches at 8 bases. The CDR3 is 16 residues long. Germline V CDR1 and CDR2: KGHSH, LQKENI. V lost 3 bases to trimming and J lost 7 bases; unmatched junction nucleotides: 11. The CDR3 region is CASSPTTIPGGNEQFF. CDR3 DNA sequence: TGTGCCAGCTCACCCACCACCATTCCGGGGGGGAATGAGCAGTTCTTC.

The J gene is TRBJ2-2, the V gene TRBV3-1 (or the pseudogene TRBV3-2), with D unresolved. The V gene's germline CDR1 is LGHDT and CDR2 YNNKEL (reference sequence). This CDR3 is built from 14 residues. V dropped 3 bases and J dropped 5 bases, with 10 bases sitting between them. CDR3 nucleotides: TGTGCCAGCAGCCAGCCCCCGGTTACCGGGGAGCTGTTTTTT. Protein: CASSQPPVTGELFF.

The chain is built from TRBV10-1 and TRBJ2-7; no reliable D call. Trimming stripped 4 bases from V and 3 bases from J, with 10 bases between. The CDR3 runs to 13 residues. Germline V CDR1 and CDR2: WNHNN, SYGVQD (reference sequence). The CDR3 sequence is CASSASSFYEQYF. The CDR3 DNA is TGCGCCAGCAGTGCCTCTTCGTTCTACGAGCAGTACTTC.

The CDR3 region has the DNA TGTGCCAGCAGCTTGCTGGGAGATAGCAATCAGCCCCAGCATTTT. Encoded protein: CASSLLGDSNQPQHF. This rearrangement joins TRBV5-6 to TRBJ1-5; D unclear. Trimming stripped 1 base from V and 0 bases from J, with 8 bases between. CDR1 and CDR2 (germline): SGHDT, YYEEEE. The length of the CDR3 is 15 residues.

To note about this clone: Other DNA sequences in the sample encode the same CDR3. The chain is built from TRBV5-1 and TRBJ1-1; 8 bases line up with TRBD1. Trimming removed 0 bases from V and 0 bases from J; junction bases left unmatched: 7. This CDR3 has 17 residues. Looked up from germline, CDR1 is SGHRS and CDR2 is YFSETQ. In DNA form, the CDR3 reads TGCGCCAGCAGCTTGGCCGGGCAGGGGGCTCTGAACACTGAAGCTTTCTTT. It specifies CASSLAGQGALNTEAFF. The whole variable domain, filled in from reference TRBV5-1 and TRBJ1-1, reads KAGVTQTPRYLIKTRGQQVTLSCSPISGHRSVSWYQQTPGQGLQFLFEYFSETQRNKGNFPGRFSGRQFSNSRSEMNVSTLELGDSALYLCASSLAGQGALNTEAFFGQGTRLTVV.

The chain uses TRBV7-3 and TRBJ2-1; 9 nucleotides line up with TRBD2. CDR1 is SGHTA, CDR2 FQGTGA, per germline. V trimming: 4 bases; J trimming: 0 bases; junction bases outside the gene matches: 4. CDR3 size: 16 residues. CDR3 in DNA: TGTGCCAGCAGCTCTAGCGGGGTTAGCTCCTACAATGAGCAGTTCTTC. Translation: CASSSSGVSSYNEQFF.

V gene TRBV18 combines with J gene TRBJ2-2, with D possibly TRBD1 on 5 matching bases. With 4 bases removed from V and 0 bases from J, the gap between germline ends came to 12 bases. This CDR3 spans 16 amino acids. Germline lookup yields CDR1 KGHSH and CDR2 LQKENI. The CDR3 reads CASSLEQVTNTGELFF. In nucleotides, the CDR3 is TGTGCCAGCTCACTAGAACAGGTGACGAACACCGGGGAGCTGTTTTTT. Full variable domain (outside the CDR3, taken from reference TRBV18 and TRBJ2-2): NAGVMQNPRHLVRRRGQEARLRCSPMKGHSHVYWYRQLPEEGLKFMVYLQKENIIDESGMPKERFSAEFPKEGPSILRIQQVVRGDSAAYFCASSLEQVTNTGELFFGEGSRLTVL.

This rearrangement joins TRBV18 to TRBJ1-1; D possibly corresponds to TRBD1 (5 bases). CDR1 and CDR2 from the germline V gene are KGHSH and LQKENI. The length of the CDR3 is 15 residues. Trimming shortened V by 2 bases and J by 4 bases, and 14 bases separated the two germline ends. CDR3 loop: CASSPGAAGFTEAFF. DNA of the CDR3: TGTGCCAGCTCACCAGGGGCCGCGGGGTTCACTGAAGCTTTCTTT. The full variable domain, its missing parts supplied by reference TRBV18 and TRBJ1-1, is NAGVMQNPRHLVRRRGQEARLRCSPMKGHSHVYWYRQLPEEGLKFMVYLQKENIIDESGMPKERFSAEFPKEGPSILRIQQVVRGDSAAYFCASSPGAAGFTEAFFGQGTRLTVV.

This clone appeared once. The chain couples TRBV6-5 to TRBJ1-1; D uncertain. This CDR3 has 13 residues. Germline CDR1 MNHEY, CDR2 SVGAGI. Trimming shortened V by 5 bases and J by 1 base, and 8 bases separated the two germline ends. In DNA, the CDR3 is TGTGCCAGCAGTCATTCAGGGAACACTGAAGCTTTCTTT. It is translated as CASSHSGNTEAFF.

This clone was counted a single time. V and J are TRBV6-6 and TRBJ2-1, with D unclear. V lost 8 bases to trimming and J lost 4 bases, with 9 bases between them. Germline V gives CDR1 MNHNY, CDR2 SVGAGI (reference sequence). The CDR3 spans 12 residues. The CDR3 DNA reads TGTGCCAGCTCTCCCAGTTACAATGAGCAGTTCTTC. The encoded protein is CASSPSYNEQFF.

The CDR3 loop reads CASSRGEGLVGGYTF. CDR3 in DNA: TGTGCCAGCAGTCGGGGCGAAGGACTCGTGGGGGGCTACACCTTC. This chain uses TRBV6-2 or TRBV6-3 with TRBJ1-2, with D perhaps TRBD1 (5 bases). The CDR3 sequence is 15 residues long. V was shortened by 5 bases and J by 8 bases, with 21 bases between the two germline ends. CDR1 and CDR2 (germline): MNHEY, SVGEGT.

This chain uses TRBV3-1 (or the pseudogene TRBV3-2) with TRBJ1-2; 7 nucleotides line up with TRBD1. The length of the CDR3 is 14 residues. The germline V gene encodes CDR1 LGHDT and CDR2 YNNKEL (reference sequence). V lost 3 bases, J lost 3 bases, and 4 bases stayed unmatched. Here the CDR3 reads CASSHVQGYYGYTF. CDR3 in DNA: TGTGCCAGCAGCCATGTACAGGGGTACTATGGCTACACCTTC.